The 23 T cell receptor beta chains below come from one sample, sequenced in a study of T cells in Graves' hyperthyroidism and ophthalmopathy. The TCR beta CDR3 regions underwent amplification using RNA transcripts as the source. Primed by the HTBI set, a first-round RT-PCR was run on the TCR CDR3. TCRdb re-analysed the multiplex PCR reads in MiXCR, keeping a single row per CDR3 protein. The sample holds 370,000 or so distinct CDR3 sequences, 15% to 19% seen once. The source material was blood. Source of these receptors: a woman aged 18-30 years with Graves' hyperthyroidism that later progressed to Graves' ophthalmopathy.

At least ten counts were recorded for this clonotype. This sequence joins TRBV20-1 and TRBJ2-7, with D tentatively TRBD1 (6 bases). The CDR3 length is 14 residues. The V and J ends lost 1 base and 2 bases respectively, with 12 bases between them. Germline CDR1 and CDR2: DFQATT and SNEGSKA (reference sequence). CDR3 in amino acids: CSARAPDSTYEQYF. The CDR3 region has the DNA TGCAGTGCTAGAGCCCCGGACAGCACCTACGAGCAGTACTTC.

This clonotype showed up many times. This sequence joins TRBV28 and TRBJ1-2, with D maybe TRBD1 (5 bases). Germline CDR1 is MDHEN and CDR2 is SYDVKM. Trimming pared 6 bases from V and 4 bases from J, leaving 18 bases between. The CDR3 totals 15 residues. CDR3 in amino acids: CASRTPGNSGYGYTF. Here the CDR3 DNA reads TGTGCCAGCAGAACCCCAGGGAACTCGGGCTATGGCTACACCTTC.

The chain couples TRBV11-3 to TRBJ2-3; D might be TRBD1 or TRBD2, each matching 5 bases. Per germline, CDR1 SGHNT and CDR2 YENEEA. V lost 5 bases and J 4 bases, leaving 10 bases between the germline ends. This CDR3 spans 13 amino acids. CDR3 DNA: TGTGCCAGCAGCCAGGGAGTTGCAGATACGCAGTATTTT. Protein sequence: CASSQGVADTQYF.

This clonotype was seen at least ten times. V gene TRBV29-1 combines with J gene TRBJ1-1; tentatively, D is TRBD1 (6 bases). This CDR3 has 11 residues. Germline V gives CDR1 SQVTM, CDR2 ANQGSEA. The V gene lost 7 bases and the J gene lost 4 bases, with 10 bases spanning the gap. CDR3 nucleotides: TGCAGCGCACAGGGTGGCACTGAAGCTTTCTTT. It yields the protein CSAQGGTEAFF.

This clonotype has at least ten counts. The J gene is TRBJ2-1, the V gene TRBV2; D might be TRBD1 or TRBD2, each matching 6 bases. The germline V gene has CDR1 SNHLY and CDR2 FYNNEI. Deletions cut 7 bases from V and 4 bases from J, with 14 bases between. The CDR3 extends over 14 amino acids. The CDR3 loop is CASTRGGGYNEQFF. CDR3 in DNA: TGTGCCAGCACCCGAGGAGGGGGTTACAATGAGCAGTTCTTC. The entire variable domain, with the rest obtained from reference TRBV2 and TRBJ2-1, is as follows: EPEVTQTPSHQVTQMGQEVILRCVPISNHLYFYWYRQILGQKVEFLVSFYNNEISEKSEIFDDQFSVERPDGSNFTLKIRSTKLEDSAMYFCASTRGGGYNEQFFGPGTRLTVL.

This clonotype was found many times. The chain couples TRBV28 to TRBJ1-4, with no clear D. Germline V gives CDR1 MDHEN, CDR2 SYDVKM. This CDR3 has 14 amino acids. Trimming left V 4 bases short and J 5 bases short, with 11 bases between. CDR3 residues: CASSSGGGNEKLFF. The CDR3 bases are TGTGCCAGCAGTTCTGGCGGAGGGAATGAAAAACTGTTTTTT.

This clonotype was detected many times. The V call is TRBV28, the J call TRBJ2-7, with D possibly being TRBD1 or TRBD2 (6 bases each). Germline CDR1 reads MDHEN; CDR2 reads SYDVKM. The CDR3 is 15 residues long. With 7 bases removed from V and 2 bases from J, the gap between germline ends came to 18 bases. CDR3 protein: CASTSGARQAYEQYF. For the CDR3, the DNA is TGTGCCAGCACCTCGGGGGCTAGACAGGCCTACGAGCAGTACTTC.

About this clonotype: A single base separates this from a much larger clone, so it may be a read error. The chain recombines TRBV11-2 with TRBJ1-4; tentative D call: TRBD1 (5 bases). The germline V and J ends were trimmed by 5 bases and 8 bases, with 15 bases remaining between them. Germline-derived CDR1 and CDR2 are SGHAT and FQNNGV. The CDR3 loop spans 14 amino acids. This CDR3 reads CASSLRPRGEKLFF. The CDR3, as DNA: TGTGCCAGCAGCCTTCGCCCCCGGGGGGAAAAACTGTTTTTT. The full variable domain, completed using reference TRBV11-2 and TRBJ1-4, is EAGVAQSPRYKIIEKRQSVAFWCNPISGHATLYWYQQILGQGPKLLIQFQNNGVVDDSQLPKDRFSAERLKGVDSTLKIQPAKLEDSAVYLCASSLRPRGEKLFFGSGTQLSVL.

This clonotype has at least ten counts. The chain links TRBV11-1 to TRBJ2-7; no firm D call. V gave up 5 bases and J gave up 0 bases, with 11 bases separating them. Germline lookup yields CDR1 SGHAT and CDR2 FQDESV (reference sequence). The CDR3 consists of 14 residues. CDR3 DNA: TGTGCCAGCAGCATAATCGAGAGCTCCTACGAGCAGTACTTC. Translation gives CASSIIESSYEQYF.

This clonotype was observed many times. The chain uses TRBV6-2 or TRBV6-3 and TRBJ1-2; D unclear. V was shortened by 2 bases and J by 4 bases, with 20 bases between the two germline ends. Germline lookup yields CDR1 MNHEY and CDR2 SVGEGT. CDR3 length: 17 amino acids. CDR3 sequence: CASSYTTTTENIYGYTF. The CDR3 bases are TGTGCCAGCAGTTACACTACCACAACAGAGAACATCTATGGCTACACCTTC.

This sequence joins TRBV6-1 and TRBJ1-2; TRBD1 agrees at 7 bases. This CDR3 region has 15 residues. Germline CDR1 MNHNS, CDR2 SASEGT. Trimming removed 1 base from V and 4 bases from J; junction bases left unmatched: 6. The CDR3 reads CASSEEGARGYGYTF. The CDR3 bases are TGTGCCAGCAGTGAAGAGGGGGCGCGGGGCTATGGCTACACCTTC.

This clonotype was seen ten or more times. The rearrangement uses TRBV20-1 and TRBJ2-5, with 8 bases that match TRBD2. This CDR3 region has 20 residues. Per the germline V gene, CDR1 is DFQATT and CDR2 is SNEGSKA (reference sequence). V lost 4 bases to trimming and J lost 0 bases; unmatched junction nucleotides: 22. The CDR3 nucleotides are TGCAGTGCTACCGACGGTTGGAGCGGGAGTCCATCCTGGTACCAAGAGACCCAGTACTTC. It specifies CSATDGWSGSPSWYQETQYF.

Only a few counts were recorded for this clonotype. V and J are TRBV20-1 and TRBJ2-1, with TRBD2 as a possible D gene (5 bases). Trimming shortened V by 0 bases and J by 5 bases, and 14 bases separated the two germline ends. The CDR3 contains 15 residues. The germline V gene encodes CDR1 DFQATT and CDR2 SNEGSKA (reference sequence). The CDR3 spells CSARDRLAGDNEQFF. The CDR3 DNA sequence: TGCAGTGCTAGAGATCGCCTAGCTGGAGACAATGAGCAGTTCTTC.

V and J are TRBV11-2 and TRBJ2-3; D ambiguous. The CDR3 runs to 15 residues. Trimming pared 11 bases from V and 3 bases from J, leaving 21 bases between. CDR1 is SGHAT, CDR2 FQNNGV, per germline. CDR3 DNA sequence: TGTGCCGTCAGCTTCGATCTTCGGCTGACAGATACGCAGTATTTT. Its translation: CAVSFDLRLTDTQYF.

This clonotype was found a few times. Here the CDR3 DNA reads TGTGCCACCAGCAGAGGGACTAGCCAAGAGACCCAGTACTTC. Translated: CATSRGTSQETQYF. This rearrangement joins TRBV15 to TRBJ2-5; 7 bases agree with TRBD2. This CDR3 spans 14 amino acids. Germline assignment: CDR1 LNHNV and CDR2 YYDKDF (reference sequence). Trimming at V came to 1 base and at J to 1 base, leaving 0 bases not matched to a gene.

In its sample, this clonotype was seen many times. V is TRBV20-1 and J is TRBJ2-1; D unclear. Looked up from germline, CDR1 is DFQATT and CDR2 is SNEGSKA (reference sequence). This CDR3 has 14 residues. Trimming removed 3 bases at V and 6 bases at J, with 15 bases between. The CDR3 sequence: CSASRPEWVNEQFF. The DNA for the CDR3 is TGCAGTGCTAGTCGTCCGGAGTGGGTCAATGAGCAGTTCTTC.

Only a few counts were recorded for this clonotype. V gene TRBV25-1 combines with J gene TRBJ2-5, with D possibly being TRBD2 (5 bases). Germline V gene data show CDR1 as MGHDK and CDR2 as SYGVNS. The V end was cut by 5 bases, the J end by 2 bases, with 15 bases between. The CDR3 is 15 residues long. The CDR3 loop reads CASSIRASGQETQYF. DNA for the CDR3: TGTGCCAGCAGTATCCGCGCCAGCGGTCAAGAGACCCAGTACTTC.

In its sample, this clonotype was seen many times. This sequence joins TRBV12-3 or TRBV12-4 and TRBJ1-1, with a weak D call TRBD1 (6 bases). The CDR3 contains 14 residues. Trimming left V 2 bases short and J 4 bases short, with 11 bases between. The CDR3 spells CASSLFTGSTEAFF. CDR3 nucleotides: TGTGCCAGCAGTTTATTTACAGGGAGCACTGAAGCTTTCTTT.

This clonotype was seen at least ten times. The J gene is TRBJ1-1, the V gene TRBV2; weak D call: TRBD1 (6 bases). V was shortened by 7 bases and J by 5 bases, with 8 bases between the two germline ends. CDR3 length equals 11 residues. Germline V gives CDR1 SNHLY, CDR2 FYNNEI. As DNA, the CDR3 is TGTGCCAGCAAAGGGGGAACTGAAGCTTTCTTT. The encoded protein is CASKGGTEAFF.

The gene calls are TRBV4-1 and TRBJ2-3; TRBD2 is a possible D gene (6 bases). The CDR3 extends over 16 amino acids. From germline, CDR1 is MGHRA and CDR2 YSYEKL. Trimming left V 0 bases short and J 6 bases short, with 16 bases between. This CDR3 is CASSQEAGPVPDTQYF. In nucleotides, the CDR3 is TGCGCCAGCAGCCAAGAGGCGGGGCCGGTCCCCGATACGCAGTATTTT.

This clonotype showed up many times. The chain uses TRBV15 and TRBJ1-5; D gene uncertain. The CDR3 spans 15 residues. Per germline, CDR1 LNHNV and CDR2 YYDKDF (reference sequence). Trimming cost V 2 bases and J 6 bases, with 14 bases left between them. CDR3 sequence: CATSRYRTEGQPQHF. The CDR3 region has the DNA TGTGCCACCAGCAGATACAGAACAGAGGGTCAGCCCCAGCATTTT.

This clonotype was recorded many times. V usage is TRBV28 and J usage is TRBJ1-5; no definite D call. V shed 6 bases and J shed 7 bases, with 13 bases lying between them. The germline V gene encodes CDR1 MDHEN and CDR2 SYDVKM. CDR3 length: 13 amino acids. For the CDR3, the DNA is TGTGCCAGCAGATGGACTGCGCGGCAGCCCCAGCATTTT. This sequence encodes CASRWTARQPQHF. Looking up the rest from reference TRBV28 and TRBJ1-5 gives the full variable domain: DVKVTQSSRYLVKRTGEKVFLECVQDMDHENMFWYRQDPGLGLRLIYFSYDVKMKEKGDIPEGYSVSREKKERFSLILESASTNQTSMYLCASRWTARQPQHFGDGTRLSIL.

CDR3 region: CASSYVARYNEQFF. In DNA form, the CDR3 reads TGTGCCAGCAGTTACGTGGCCAGGTACAATGAGCAGTTCTTC. V gene TRBV6-2 or TRBV6-3 combines with J gene TRBJ2-1; the D is unclear. Germline assignment: CDR1 MNHEY and CDR2 SVGEGT. Trimming shortened V by 2 bases and J by 4 bases, and 9 bases separated the two germline ends. The CDR3 consists of 14 residues.